Sequencing of this T cell receptor beta chain was carried out in a study of CD8 T cells in ankylosing spondylitis. Study-wide results and limits: Some of these motif variants have turned up before, in reports on reactive arthritis synovial fluid and blood. Apparently characteristic of ankylosing spondylitis blood was a TCR beta motif (eight highly homologous variants).

CDR3 size: 13 residues. The germline V and J ends were trimmed by 2 bases and 9 bases, with 13 bases remaining between them. In germline, CDR1 is SGHTA, CDR2 FQGNSA. Using quantitative 5'-RACE with molecular barcodes, the authors made TCR beta libraries. In TCRdb, the 5' RACE reads were re-called with MiXCR into one record per CDR3 protein. The sample shows some 800,000 distinct CDR3 sequences, about 11% of them seen only once. The sample holds many counts of this clonotype. Its target is not known. The sequence was collected from a male donor with ankylosing spondylitis. The chain uses TRBV7-2 and TRBJ2-5; D may be TRBD2 (6 bases). The sequenced material came from blood, either unsorted or a sorted T cell fraction (not recorded which). The CDR3: CASSLRGIGSQYF. The CDR3 bases are TGTGCCAGCAGCTTACGGGGGATTGGGTCCCAGTACTTC. Together with reference TRBV7-2 and TRBJ2-5, the CDR3 gives the full variable domain: GAGVSQSPSNKVTEKGKDVELRCDPISGHTALYWYRQSLGQGLEFLIYFQGNSAPDKSGLPSDRFSAERTGGSVSTLTIQRTQQEDSAVYLCASSLRGIGSQYFGPGTRLLVL.